These T cell receptor beta chains were read from a single sample in a study of identical twins. TCRdb passed the 5' RACE reads through MiXCR, listing each CDR3 protein once. The top ten hold around 3% of the sample, which has some 440,000 distinct CDR3 sequences, 20% to 30% seen once. This same sample was also taken into another study, of T cells expressing NK-cell markers.

Sequencing was carried out using CD4+ T cells sorted from blood. The origin of the receptors is a woman aged 18 to 35 in good health. Both conserved end residues are part of each CDR3. D genes are given only for firm matches. Clone size is not always given. Where it is, it says once, few, many or a class for expanded clones.

clone_size: .; j_call: TRBJ1-2; d_call: .; v_call: TRBV20-1; cdr3_aa: CSASEESNYGYTF; cdr3_nt: TGCAGTGCCTCAGAAGAATCTAACTATGGCTACACCTTC
clone_size: few; j_call: TRBJ2-1; d_call: TRBD2; v_call: TRBV20-1; cdr3_aa: CSARDVTSGRAEQFF; cdr3_nt: TGCAGTGCTAGAGATGTGACTAGCGGGAGGGCTGAGCAGTTCTTC
clone_size: .; j_call: TRBJ2-5; d_call: TRBD2; v_call: TRBV20-1; cdr3_aa: CSATLGSGGPETQYF; cdr3_nt: TGCAGTGCTACCTTGGGTAGCGGGGGTCCGGAGACCCAGTACTTC
clone_size: few; j_call: TRBJ2-3; d_call: .; v_call: TRBV5-1; cdr3_aa: CASSSQQSSTDTQYF; cdr3_nt: TGCGCCAGCAGCTCCCAACAGTCAAGCACAGATACGCAGTATTTT
clone_size: .; j_call: TRBJ2-1; d_call: .; v_call: TRBV11-3; cdr3_aa: CASSLDSGSLNEQFF; cdr3_nt: TGTGCCAGCAGCTTAGACTCGGGTTCCCTCAATGAGCAGTTCTTC
clone_size: few; j_call: TRBJ2-5; d_call: .; v_call: TRBV19; cdr3_aa: CASSIDRGGRETQYF; cdr3_nt: TGTGCCAGTAGTATAGACAGGGGAGGAAGAGAGACCCAGTACTTC
clone_size: many; j_call: TRBJ2-1; d_call: TRBD2; v_call: TRBV3-1; cdr3_aa: CASRTSGRRGDEQFF; cdr3_nt: TGTGCCAGCAGAACCAGCGGGAGGCGGGGCGATGAGCAGTTCTTC
clone_size: few; j_call: TRBJ1-5; d_call: .; v_call: TRBV7-6; cdr3_aa: CASSPRGADQPQHF; cdr3_nt: TGTGCCAGCAGTCCCCGGGGGGCGGATCAGCCCCAGCATTTT
clone_size: many; j_call: TRBJ1-2; d_call: .; v_call: TRBV12-3/TRBV12-4; cdr3_aa: CASSYGDRGGYTF; cdr3_nt: TGTGCCAGCAGCTACGGCGACCGGGGAGGCTACACCTTC
clone_size: .; j_call: TRBJ1-2; d_call: TRBD1; v_call: TRBV7-9; cdr3_aa: CASSPQSSGGIGYTF; cdr3_nt: TGTGCCAGCAGCCCCCAGTCCTCAGGGGGAATAGGCTACACCTTC
clone_size: .; j_call: TRBJ1-6; d_call: .; v_call: TRBV27; cdr3_aa: CASSRGSYNSPLHF; cdr3_nt: TGTGCCAGCAGTCGGGGCTCCTATAATTCACCCCTCCACTTT
clone_size: .; j_call: TRBJ1-1; d_call: TRBD1; v_call: TRBV13; cdr3_aa: CASSSSQNRGRQAFF; cdr3_nt: TGTGCCAGCAGCTCGAGCCAAAACAGGGGAAGGCAAGCTTTCTTT
clone_size: few; j_call: TRBJ2-1; d_call: TRBD2; v_call: TRBV15; cdr3_aa: CATSRGWGTTHNEQFF; cdr3_nt: TGTGCCACCAGCAGAGGTTGGGGGACTACCCACAATGAGCAGTTCTTC
clone_size: .; j_call: TRBJ1-2; d_call: TRBD1; v_call: TRBV4-3; cdr3_aa: CASSQKDRGNYGYTF; cdr3_nt: TGCGCCAGCAGCCAAAAAGACAGGGGGAACTATGGCTACACCTTC
clone_size: .; j_call: TRBJ2-5; d_call: .; v_call: TRBV2; cdr3_aa: CASSEDWYQETQYF; cdr3_nt: TGTGCCAGCAGTGAGGACTGGTACCAAGAGACCCAGTACTTC
clone_size: .; j_call: TRBJ2-7; d_call: .; v_call: TRBV9; cdr3_aa: CASSPALGYEQYF; cdr3_nt: TGTGCCAGCAGCCCCGCTTTGGGTTACGAGCAGTACTTC
clone_size: .; j_call: TRBJ2-2; d_call: .; v_call: TRBV6-5; cdr3_aa: CASSYGQTNTGELFF; cdr3_nt: TGTGCCAGCAGTTACGGGCAAACAAACACCGGGGAGCTGTTTTTT
clone_size: many; j_call: TRBJ2-7; d_call: .; v_call: TRBV27; cdr3_aa: CASSLSRQQGSTYEQYF; cdr3_nt: TGTGCCAGCAGTTTATCGAGGCAACAGGGAAGCACCTACGAGCAGTACTTC
clone_size: few; j_call: TRBJ1-1; d_call: .; v_call: TRBV29-1; cdr3_aa: CSGGREREAFF; cdr3_nt: TGCAGCGGAGGACGTGAGCGCGAAGCTTTCTTT
clone_size: few; j_call: TRBJ2-1; d_call: .; v_call: TRBV12-3/TRBV12-4; cdr3_aa: CASSFNVGEQFF; cdr3_nt: TGTGCCAGCAGTTTTAATGTTGGTGAGCAGTTCTTC
clone_size: .; j_call: TRBJ1-6; d_call: TRBD1; v_call: TRBV20-1; cdr3_aa: CSTQGAGNSPLHF; cdr3_nt: TGCAGTACCCAGGGGGCGGGTAATTCACCCCTCCACTTT
clone_size: few; j_call: TRBJ2-7; d_call: .; v_call: TRBV12-3/TRBV12-4; cdr3_aa: CASSSTDLSYEQYF; cdr3_nt: TGTGCCAGCAGTTCGACAGACCTCTCCTACGAGCAGTACTTC
clone_size: few; j_call: TRBJ2-7; d_call: .; v_call: TRBV9; cdr3_aa: CASSVVPGPMGSRPYEQYF; cdr3_nt: TGTGCCAGCAGCGTAGTACCGGGGCCTATGGGTAGCAGACCCTACGAGCAGTACTTC
clone_size: .; j_call: TRBJ1-4; d_call: .; v_call: TRBV10-2; cdr3_aa: CASSGRAFGEKLFF; cdr3_nt: TGCGCCAGCAGTGGGAGAGCCTTTGGGGAAAAACTGTTTTTT
clone_size: few; j_call: TRBJ2-4; d_call: .; v_call: TRBV27; cdr3_aa: CASSRFGGQVEFGRNIQYF; cdr3_nt: TGTGCCAGCAGTCGGTTTGGGGGGCAGGTCGAGTTCGGGAGAAACATTCAGTACTTC
clone_size: .; j_call: TRBJ2-1; d_call: .; v_call: TRBV5-1; cdr3_aa: CASSITAYNEQFF; cdr3_nt: TGCGCCAGCTCTATAACCGCTTACAATGAGCAGTTCTTC
clone_size: few; j_call: TRBJ2-7; d_call: .; v_call: TRBV6-1; cdr3_aa: CASPKPRGRDKVSYEQYF; cdr3_nt: TGTGCCAGCCCCAAACCGAGGGGGCGGGATAAAGTCTCCTACGAGCAGTACTTC
clone_size: .; j_call: TRBJ2-1; d_call: .; v_call: TRBV20-1; cdr3_aa: CSAHPGLSSYNEQFF; cdr3_nt: TGCAGTGCTCATCCGGGACTGTCATCCTACAATGAGCAGTTCTTC